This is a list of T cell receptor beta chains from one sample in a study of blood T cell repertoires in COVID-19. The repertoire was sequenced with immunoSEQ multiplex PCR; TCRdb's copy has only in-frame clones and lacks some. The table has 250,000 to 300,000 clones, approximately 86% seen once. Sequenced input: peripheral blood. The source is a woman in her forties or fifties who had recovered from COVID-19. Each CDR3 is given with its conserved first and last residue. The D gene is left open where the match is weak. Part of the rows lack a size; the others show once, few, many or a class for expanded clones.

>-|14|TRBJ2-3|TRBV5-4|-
CASSRSGLTDTQYF
TGTGCCAGCAGCCGCTCGGGACTCACAGATACGCAGTATTTT
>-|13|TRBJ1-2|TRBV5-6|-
CASSLVTAYGYTF
TGTGCCAGCAGCTTGGTGACAGCCTATGGCTACACCTTC
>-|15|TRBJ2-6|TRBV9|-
CASSVTGTGANVLTF
TGTGCCAGCAGCGTCACAGGTACTGGGGCCAACGTCCTGACTTTC
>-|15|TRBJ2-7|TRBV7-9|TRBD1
CASSPAWTGEGEQYF
TGTGCCAGCAGCCCCGCCTGGACAGGGGAGGGTGAGCAGTACTTC
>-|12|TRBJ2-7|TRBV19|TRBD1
CASSLRTGEQYF
TGTGCCAGTAGTCTCCGGACAGGCGAGCAGTACTTC
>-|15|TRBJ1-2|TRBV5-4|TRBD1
CASSLEWTGPYGYTF
TGTGCCAGCAGCTTGGAGTGGACAGGACCCTATGGCTACACCTTC
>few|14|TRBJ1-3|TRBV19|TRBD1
CASSPTGVGNTIYF
TGTGCCAGTAGTCCTACAGGGGTCGGAAACACCATATATTTT
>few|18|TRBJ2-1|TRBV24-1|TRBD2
CATSDSPGSSGTYNEQFF
TGTGCCACCAGTGATTCCCCAGGTTCTAGCGGCACCTACAATGAGCAGTTCTTC
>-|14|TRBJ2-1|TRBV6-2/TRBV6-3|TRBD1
CASSRDRGFNEQFF
TGTGCCAGCAGCCGGGACAGGGGGTTCAATGAGCAGTTCTTC
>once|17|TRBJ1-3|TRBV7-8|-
CASSPGAGKKRGNTIYF
TGTGCCAGCAGCCCCGGAGCAGGGAAGAAGAGAGGAAACACCATATATTTT
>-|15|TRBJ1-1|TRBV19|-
CASTKYPPRGSEAFF
TGTGCCAGTACTAAATACCCCCCCAGGGGTTCGGAAGCTTTCTTT
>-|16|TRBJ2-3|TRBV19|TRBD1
CASTPGTASFTDTQYF
TGTGCCAGCACCCCGGGGACAGCAAGTTTCACAGATACGCAGTATTTT
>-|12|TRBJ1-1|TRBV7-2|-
CASTRGNTEAFF
TGTGCCAGCACCAGGGGGAACACTGAAGCTTTCTTT
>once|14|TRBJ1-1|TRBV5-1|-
CASSPIARATEAFF
TGCGCCAGCAGCCCTATCGCCAGGGCCACTGAAGCTTTCTTT
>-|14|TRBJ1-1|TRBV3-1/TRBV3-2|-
CASSLARANTEAFF
TGTGCCAGCAGCCTCGCCAGGGCGAACACTGAAGCTTTCTTT
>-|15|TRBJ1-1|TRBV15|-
CATSRDYRGKTEAFF
TGTGCCACCAGCAGAGATTACCGGGGTAAAACTGAAGCTTTCTTT
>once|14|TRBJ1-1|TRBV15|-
CATSRDRQITEAFF
TGTGCCACCAGCAGAGATAGACAGATCACTGAAGCTTTCTTT
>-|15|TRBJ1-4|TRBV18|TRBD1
CASSPPGQGGEKLFF
TGTGCCAGCTCACCTCCGGGACAGGGTGGCGAAAAACTGTTTTTT
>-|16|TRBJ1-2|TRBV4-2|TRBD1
CASSPRDSEAAYGYTF
TGTGCCAGCAGCCCTCGGGACAGCGAGGCCGCCTATGGCTACACCTTC
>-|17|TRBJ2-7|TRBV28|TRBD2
CASSLLRASGESYEQYF
TGTGCCAGCAGTTTACTCCGGGCTAGCGGGGAAAGCTACGAGCAGTACTTC